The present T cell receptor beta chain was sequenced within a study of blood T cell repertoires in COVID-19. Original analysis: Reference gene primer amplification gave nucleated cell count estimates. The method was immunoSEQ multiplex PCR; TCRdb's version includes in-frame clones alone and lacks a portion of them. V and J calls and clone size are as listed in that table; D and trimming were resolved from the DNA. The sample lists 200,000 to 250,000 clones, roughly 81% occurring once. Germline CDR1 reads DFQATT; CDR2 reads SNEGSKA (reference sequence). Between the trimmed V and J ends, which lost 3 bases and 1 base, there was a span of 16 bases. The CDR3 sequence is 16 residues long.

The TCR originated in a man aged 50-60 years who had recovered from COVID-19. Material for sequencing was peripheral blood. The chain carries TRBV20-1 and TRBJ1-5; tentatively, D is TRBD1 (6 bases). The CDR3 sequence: CSASSSNRVSNQPQHF. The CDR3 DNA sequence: TGCAGTGCTAGTAGCTCGAACAGGGTAAGCAATCAGCCCCAGCATTTT.